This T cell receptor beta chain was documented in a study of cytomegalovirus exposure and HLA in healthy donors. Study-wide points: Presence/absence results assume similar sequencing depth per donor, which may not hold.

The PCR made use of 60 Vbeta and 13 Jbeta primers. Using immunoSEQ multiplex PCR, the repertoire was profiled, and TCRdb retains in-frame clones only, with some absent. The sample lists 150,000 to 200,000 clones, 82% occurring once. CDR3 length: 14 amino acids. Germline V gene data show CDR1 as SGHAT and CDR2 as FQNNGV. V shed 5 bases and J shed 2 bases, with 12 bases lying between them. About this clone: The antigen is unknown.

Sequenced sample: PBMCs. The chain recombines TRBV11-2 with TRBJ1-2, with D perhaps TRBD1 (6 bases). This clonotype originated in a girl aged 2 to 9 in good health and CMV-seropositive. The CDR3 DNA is TGTGCCAGCAGCAGCTGGGGGCCCAACTATGGCTACACCTTC. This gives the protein CASSSWGPNYGYTF.